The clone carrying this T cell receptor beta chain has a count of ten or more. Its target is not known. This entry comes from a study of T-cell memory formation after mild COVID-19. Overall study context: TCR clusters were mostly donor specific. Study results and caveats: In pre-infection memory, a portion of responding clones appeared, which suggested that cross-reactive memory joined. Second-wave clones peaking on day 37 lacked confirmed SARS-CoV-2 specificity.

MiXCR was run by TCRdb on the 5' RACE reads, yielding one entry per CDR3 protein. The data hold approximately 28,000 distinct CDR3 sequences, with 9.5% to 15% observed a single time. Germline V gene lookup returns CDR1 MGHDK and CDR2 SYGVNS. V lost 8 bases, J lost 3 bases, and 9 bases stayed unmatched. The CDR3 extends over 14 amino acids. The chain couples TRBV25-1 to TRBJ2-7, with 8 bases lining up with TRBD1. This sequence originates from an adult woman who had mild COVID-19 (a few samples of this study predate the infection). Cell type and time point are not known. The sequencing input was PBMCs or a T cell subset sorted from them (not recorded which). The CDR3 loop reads CASLNDRGGYEQYF. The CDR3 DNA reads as TGTGCCAGCCTCAACGACAGGGGCGGCTACGAGCAGTACTTC.